This T cell receptor (beta chain) was sequenced during a study of OX40 agonist ivuxolimab in advanced cancers. Study background: Patients treated during dose escalation were battling hepatocellular carcinoma, melanoma, renal cell or head and neck cancer.

Method: immunoSEQ multiplex PCR; TCRdb's copy keeps in-frame clones and lacks some. The sample lists approximately 46,000 clones, around 77% occurring once. CDR3 size: 15 residues. Losses at the gene ends were 2 bases for V and 3 bases for J; bases not matched to a gene: 4. From germline, CDR1 is SGHDT and CDR2 YYEEEE. The receptor comes from an adult with an advanced solid tumor such as melanoma, head and neck, liver or kidney cancer. The chain employs TRBV5-6 and TRBJ2-1; 8 bases fit TRBD2. The material was CD4+ or CD8+ T cells sorted from blood, obtained in a trial of the OX40 agonist ivuxolimab. CDR3 protein: CASSFKSGSYNEQFF. The DNA for the CDR3 is TGTGCCAGCAGCTTTAAAAGCGGGAGCTACAATGAGCAGTTCTTC.